Listed here are 29 T cell receptor beta chains from one sample, sequenced in a study of Tregs in tolerant kidney transplant recipients. Measured with immunoSEQ multiplex PCR; TCRdb has only the in-frame clones, and not every one. The listing records roughly 48,000 clones. The specimen was CD4+ T cells from blood, collected before the transplant. The receptors derive from a human donor who received a combined kidney and bone marrow transplant.

A word on this clone: The CDR3 end falls 3 residues outside the read, so it is completed with the germline J gene. The rearrangement joins TRBV5-1 to TRBJ2-3; D remains unclear. Trimming stripped 0 bases from V and 0 bases from J, with 5 bases between. The CDR3 loop spans 14 amino acids. The germline V gene has CDR1 SGHRS and CDR2 YFSETQ. The CDR3 here is CASSLDGSTDTQYF. The CDR3 bases that were read are TGCGCCAGCAGCTTGGACGGTAGCACAGATACG.

About this clone itself: The CDR3 end is not reached by the read, which stops 3 residues before it; the germline J gene fills it in. J is TRBJ2-7 and V is TRBV7-3, with a tentative D call TRBD2 (5 bases). In germline, CDR1 is SGHTA, CDR2 FQGTGA. Trimming cost V 0 bases and J 2 bases, with 8 bases left between them. There are 14 residues in the CDR3. CDR3 DNA, as far as it was read: TGTGCCAGCAGCTTAACGGCGGGTACCTACGAG. As protein: CASSLTAGTYE. In full, the CDR3 is CASSLTAGTYEQYF.

Concerning this clone: The read falls 3 residues short of the CDR3 end, and the missing part is taken from the germline J gene. V gene TRBV30 combines with J gene TRBJ2-2, with 7 bases that match TRBD2. Germline-derived CDR1 and CDR2 are GTSNPN and SVGIG (reference sequence). V shed 0 bases, J shed 6 bases, and the junction held 7 bases outside the gene matches. The CDR3 totals 15 residues. The covered CDR3 bases are TGTGCCTGGAGTGTACCAATTGGGGGGGCCGGGGAG. Translation gives CAWSVPIGGAGE. In full, the CDR3 reads CAWSVPIGGAGELFF.

Turning to this clone: The read gets to within 3 residues of the CDR3 end, and the germline J gene fills in the rest. The genes are TRBV7-3 and TRBJ2-2, with TRBD1 identical over 9 bases. The CDR3 consists of 16 residues. CDR1 and CDR2 from the germline V gene are SGHTA and FQGTGA. The V segment lost 2 bases and the J segment 1 base; nucleotides outside the gene matches: 2. The covered CDR3 bases are TGTGCCAGCAGCTTAGGGGGACAGGGGAACACCGGGGAG. Its protein product is CASSLGGQGNTGE. The whole CDR3 sequence is CASSLGGQGNTGELFF.

As regards this clone: The CDR3 end falls 3 residues outside the read, so it is completed with the germline J gene. The chain has TRBV7-7 and TRBJ2-2; 13 bases are a match to TRBD2. The germline V gene has CDR1 SSHAT and CDR2 FNYEAQ (reference sequence). V lost 1 base, J lost 4 bases, and 0 bases stayed unmatched. CDR3 length: 16 amino acids. CDR3 DNA (partial): TGTGCCAGCAGCTTAGGGACTAGCGGGAGCACCGGGGAG. It yields the protein CASSLGTSGSTGE. The CDR3 reads in full as CASSLGTSGSTGELFF.

As regards this clone: From the germline J gene comes the end of the CDR3, since the read stops 3 residues before it. The rearrangement links TRBV7-6 to TRBJ2-7; TRBD2 agrees at 14 bases. CDR1 is SGHVS, CDR2 FNYEAQ, per germline. CDR3 length: 15 residues. The V segment lost 5 bases and the J segment 6 bases; nucleotides outside the gene matches: 6. CDR3 bases read: TGTGCCAGCAGCCAACCGGGACTAGCGGGAGTCGAG. Translating it yields CASSQPGLAGVE. The full-length CDR3 reads as CASSQPGLAGVEQYF. The full variable domain, with the rest looked up from reference TRBV7-6 and TRBJ2-7, is GAGVSQSPRYKVTKRGQDVALRCDPISGHVSLYWYRQALGQGPEFLTYFNYEAQQDKSGLPNDRFSAERPEGSISTLTIQRTEQRDSAMYRCASSQPGLAGVEQYFGPGTRLTVT.

Notes on this clone: The missing CDR3 end, 3 residues past where the read stops, is filled in from the germline J gene. This chain connects TRBV10-3 to TRBJ2-3; D perhaps matches TRBD2 (6 bases). Trimming left V 4 bases short and J 6 bases short, with 14 bases between. The CDR3 totals 14 residues. Germline CDR1 reads ENHRY; CDR2 reads SYGVKD. Here the CDR3 reads CAISVGIAADTQYF. CDR3 DNA, as far as it was read: TGTGCCATCAGTGTTGGGATAGCGGCTGATACG.

Concerning this clone: The read gets to within 3 residues of the CDR3 end, and the germline J gene fills in the rest. The rearrangement joins TRBV7-3 to TRBJ2-5, with 9 positions matching TRBD1. This CDR3 has 21 residues. The germline CDR1 and CDR2 sequences are SGHTA and FQGTGA. V shed 1 base, J shed 5 bases, and the junction held 23 bases outside the gene matches. The CDR3 DNA, read in part, is TGTGCCAGCAGCTTAAGAGGTCTCGGACAGGGGCTGGTGGCTTTTGGGGAGACC. Protein: CASSLRGLGQGLVAFGET. The complete CDR3 sequence is CASSLRGLGQGLVAFGETQYF.

The CDR3 here is CAISETLTGSNQPQHF. CDR3 bases read: TGTGCCATCAGTGAGACACTGACAGGGAGCAATCAGCCC. The V gene is TRBV10-3, the J gene TRBJ1-5; 7 bases fit TRBD1. The CDR3 end lies 3 residues beyond the end of the read and is filled in from the germline J gene. V lost 2 bases and J lost 1; bases outside the gene matches: 5. This CDR3 has 16 amino acids. The germline V gene encodes CDR1 ENHRY and CDR2 SYGVKD.

On this clone itself: From the germline J gene comes the end of the CDR3, since the read stops 3 residues before it. The J gene is TRBJ2-1, the V gene TRBV7-2; no clear D gene. Trimming cost V 1 base and J 7 bases, with 11 bases left between them. There are 14 residues in the CDR3. Germline lookup yields CDR1 SGHTA and CDR2 FQGNSA. CDR3 amino acids: CASSLVPARNEQFF. The sequenced CDR3 bases are TGTGCCAGCAGCTTAGTTCCAGCGCGGAATGAG.

In regard to this clone: The read gets to within 3 residues of the CDR3 end, and the germline J gene fills in the rest. The chain employs TRBV29-1 and TRBJ2-7; 7 bases are shared with TRBD2. Unmatched junction bases numbered 18, after V lost 7 bases and J lost 3 bases. The CDR3 is 16 residues long. Germline V gene lookup returns CDR1 SQVTM and CDR2 ANQGSEA. The covered CDR3 bases are TGCAGCGCGAGCGAAACTGTAGCGGGCCCCTTCTACGAG. Its translation is CSASETVAGPFYE. The full CDR3 protein is CSASETVAGPFYEQYF.

Notes on this clone: The observed sequence ends 3 residues before the CDR3 terminus, with the missing tail filled in from the germline J gene. The chain joins TRBV20-1 to TRBJ1-4; D is unresolved. This CDR3 spans 13 amino acids. The V gene's germline CDR1 is DFQATT and CDR2 SNEGSKA (reference sequence). V lost 6 bases and J lost 2, with 10 bases in between. The sequenced part of the CDR3 DNA is TGCAGTGCCCTGCGTCCCACTAATGAAAAA. Amino acids: CSALRPTNEK. The complete CDR3 protein is CSALRPTNEKLFF.

Comments on this clone: The read ends 3 residues shy of where the CDR3 ends; the end is completed using the germline J gene. The chain is built from TRBV20-1 and TRBJ1-1; possible D gene TRBD1, 6 bases. Germline CDR1 is DFQATT and CDR2 is SNEGSKA (reference sequence). The CDR3 contains 12 residues. CDR3 bases read: TGCAGTGCTAGACCGACAGGACACTCG. It translates to CSARPTGHS. The entire CDR3 reads CSARPTGHSAFF.

In regard to this clone: The read falls 3 residues short of the CDR3 end, and the missing part is taken from the germline J gene. The V call is TRBV30, the J call TRBJ2-7; TRBD1 aligns across 10 bases. The CDR3 is 13 amino acids. Germline V gene lookup returns CDR1 GTSNPN and CDR2 SVGIG (reference sequence). V gave up 5 bases and J gave up 4 bases; unmatched junction bases: 5. CDR3 protein: CAWASGQGYEQYF. The sequenced CDR3 bases are TGTGCCTGGGCCTCGGGACAGGGGTACGAG.

A note on this clone: The sequenced fragment ends 3 residues before the CDR3 boundary, so the rest is inferred from the germline J gene. The chain recombines TRBV19 with TRBJ1-5; tentative D call: TRBD1 (6 bases). This CDR3 is 15 amino acids long. Trimming cost V 5 bases and J 7 bases, with 18 bases left between them. Germline values: CDR1 LNHDA, CDR2 SQIVND (reference sequence). CDR3 DNA (partial): TGTGCCAGTAGTGGGGCGGGGGGCCTAGGGCAGCCC. Translating gives CASSGAGGLGQP. The full CDR3 reads CASSGAGGLGQPQHF.

To note about this clone: The sequenced fragment ends 3 residues before the CDR3 boundary, so the rest is inferred from the germline J gene. J is TRBJ2-3 and V is TRBV7-2; D is possibly TRBD1 (5 bases). V gave up 1 base and J gave up 2 bases, with 10 bases separating them. Germline CDR1 SGHTA, CDR2 FQGNSA. This CDR3 spans 15 amino acids. The CDR3 DNA, read in part, is TGTGCCAGCAGCTTAGTTCCAGGGATCACAGATACG. It codes for CASSLVPGITDT. The entire CDR3 reads CASSLVPGITDTQYF.

A remark on this clone: Sequencing ends 3 residues short of the CDR3 end; the germline J gene provides the rest. The gene calls are TRBV19 and TRBJ1-5; D possibly corresponds to TRBD1 (6 bases). Germline V gene sequence: CDR1 LNHDA, CDR2 SQIVND (reference sequence). The CDR3 length is 15 residues. Trimming pared 9 bases from V and 4 bases from J, leaving 19 bases between. CDR3: CASRRMTGGNQPQHF. The CDR3 bases that were read are TGTGCCAGCCGTCGGATGACAGGTGGTAATCAGCCC.

Concerning this clone itself: The CDR3 goes on 3 residues after the read ends, and that part is filled in from the germline J gene. The chain joins TRBV4-2 to TRBJ1-4; maybe TRBD1 (6 bases). CDR1 is LGHNA and CDR2 is YNFKEQ in the germline V gene. Trimming removed 7 bases from V and 5 bases from J, with 14 bases in between. The CDR3 sequence is 14 residues long. CDR3 region: CASTHRDENEKLFF. The sequenced CDR3 bases are TGTGCCAGCACCCACAGGGATGAAAATGAAAAA.

Of note for this clone: The read terminates 3 residues before the CDR3 end, so the remaining end is supplied by the germline J gene. V and J are TRBV6-1 and TRBJ2-1; a possible D gene is TRBD2 (6 bases). Germline CDR1 reads MNHNS; CDR2 reads SASEGT. This CDR3 contains 13 residues. Trimming took off 4 bases at V and 9 bases at J, with 13 bases between the two ends. Partial CDR3 DNA: TGTGCCAGCAGTGTACTGCGGGATAGTGAG. It is translated as CASSVLRDSE. The full CDR3 protein reads CASSVLRDSEQFF.

In the case of this clone: The CDR3 end falls 3 residues outside the read, so it is completed with the germline J gene. The chain uses TRBV2 and TRBJ1-1; no firm D call. V was clipped by 3 bases and J by 2 bases, with 7 bases between them. Germline V gene sequence: CDR1 SNHLY, CDR2 FYNNEI. CDR3 size: 13 residues. The sequenced part of the CDR3 DNA is TGTGCCAGCAGTGAGGAGGGCAACACTGAA. Protein product: CASSEEGNTE. The entire CDR3 protein is CASSEEGNTEAFF.

Turning to this clone: With the read ending 3 residues before the CDR3 end, the germline J gene is used to fill in that end. The chain carries TRBV7-3 and TRBJ2-7; TRBD1 aligns across 8 bases. This CDR3 spans 15 amino acids. The V and J ends lost 0 bases and 3 bases, in that order; junction bases with no gene match: 4. Germline V gene sequence: CDR1 SGHTA, CDR2 FQGTGA. The part of the CDR3 DNA that was read is TGTGCCAGCAGCTTAACCGGGACAGGTATCTACGAG. It yields the protein CASSLTGTGIYE. The whole CDR3 sequence is CASSLTGTGIYEQYF.

For this clone: The missing CDR3 end, 3 residues past where the read stops, is filled in from the germline J gene. The chain recombines TRBV20-1 with TRBJ2-5; 7 nucleotides agree with TRBD2. The ends lost 6 bases at V and 5 bases at J; junction bases unmatched: 6. The CDR3 spans 12 residues. CDR1 and CDR2 from the germline V gene are DFQATT and SNEGSKA (reference sequence). CDR3 sequence reads: CSADYGGETQYF. CDR3 DNA, as far as it was read: TGCAGTGCAGATTACGGGGGGGAGACC.

Worth noting for this clone: The read stops 3 residues short of the end of the CDR3; the missing end is completed from the germline J gene. The V gene is TRBV19, the J gene TRBJ1-1; 7 bases map to TRBD1. The CDR3 consists of 14 residues. Germline V gene data show CDR1 as LNHDA and CDR2 as SQIVND (reference sequence). The ends lost 6 bases at V and 5 bases at J; junction bases unmatched: 9. The covered CDR3 bases are TGTGCCAGTAGCACCGACAGGGCAAGGACTGAA. Its protein product is CASSTDRARTE. The full-length CDR3 reads as CASSTDRARTEAFF. The full variable domain, with the rest looked up from reference TRBV19 and TRBJ1-1, is DGGITQSPKYLFRKEGQNVTLSCEQNLNHDAMYWYRQDPGQGLRLIYYSQIVNDFQKGDIAEGYSVSREKKESFPLTVTSAQKNPTAFYLCASSTDRARTEAFFGQGTRLTVV.

On this clone: The junction departs from germline at one end; a sequencing error may be responsible. Read coverage stops 3 residues before the CDR3 terminus; the germline J gene supplies the remainder. This chain connects TRBV7-3 to TRBJ2-6; D possibly corresponds to TRBD1 (6 bases). Germline V gene sequence: CDR1 SGHTA, CDR2 FQGTGA. The CDR3 contains 15 residues. The sequenced CDR3 bases are TGTGCCAGCAGCGTAACAGGGTATGGGGCCAACGTC. Its protein is CASSVTGYGANV. The entire CDR3 is CASSVTGYGANVLTF.

As concerns this clone: Read sequence stops 3 residues before the CDR3 end, and the germline J gene provides the missing end. This chain uses TRBV13 with TRBJ2-7; 7 nucleotides match TRBD1. The CDR3 consists of 14 residues. From germline, CDR1 is PRHDT and CDR2 FYEKMQ (reference sequence). Trimming cost V 5 bases and J 2 bases; bases outside gene matches: 6. CDR3 sequence: CASSPRTGPYEQYF. The sequenced CDR3 bases are TGTGCCAGCAGCCCGAGGACAGGCCCCTACGAG.

CDR3 region: CASPTKQEGEQFF. The DNA read from the CDR3 is TGTGCGTCCCCAACCAAACAGGAGGGTGAG. This sequence joins TRBV7-9 and TRBJ2-1, with D perhaps TRBD2 (6 bases). The read finishes 3 residues shy of the CDR3 end, and the germline J gene is used to complete it. The CDR3 length is 13 residues. Germline V gene sequence: CDR1 SEHNR, CDR2 FQNEAQ (reference sequence).

The CDR3 bases that were read are TGCGCCAGCAGGGGGGACTGGGACCGATCTGGTAACCTTAATGAAAAA. Amino acid sequence: CASRGDWDRSGNLNEK. In full, the CDR3 reads CASRGDWDRSGNLNEKLFF. The J gene is TRBJ1-4, the V gene TRBV10-1; tentative D call: TRBD1 (5 bases). The read gets to within 3 residues of the CDR3 end, and the germline J gene fills in the rest. The CDR3 has 19 residues. The germline V gene has CDR1 WNHNN and CDR2 SYGVQD (reference sequence). The germline V and J ends were trimmed by 6 bases and 4 bases, with 27 bases remaining between them.

Comments on this clone: Sequencing ends 3 residues short of the CDR3 end; the germline J gene provides the rest. The chain joins TRBV7-9 to TRBJ1-1; D gene ambiguous. Germline V lookup: CDR1 SEHNR, CDR2 FQNEAQ (reference sequence). Trimming removed 3 bases from V and 1 base from J, with 12 bases in between. CDR3 length equals 15 residues. The CDR3: CASSFGPTANTEAFF. The part of the CDR3 DNA that was read is TGTGCCAGCAGCTTTGGCCCCACCGCGAACACTGAA.

Comment on this clone: Read sequence stops 3 residues before the CDR3 end, and the germline J gene provides the missing end. This rearrangement joins TRBV30 to TRBJ1-1; D ambiguous. CDR1 and CDR2 (germline): GTSNPN, SVGIG (reference sequence). This CDR3 comprises 14 residues. The ends were cut back, 0 bases at V and 6 bases at J, with 14 bases in the middle. CDR3 region: CAWSVSGSRPEAFF. The part of the CDR3 DNA that was read is TGTGCCTGGAGTGTGTCTGGTAGCCGACCTGAA.